This TCR beta chain was captured by sequencing in a study of T cell responses to AZD1222 COVID-19 vaccine. Study-level findings and limits: At baseline, seropositivity was found in only five or six AZD1222 recipients.

The CDR3 loop spans 13 amino acids. Per germline, CDR1 SGHTA and CDR2 FQGNSA. V dropped 6 bases and J dropped 3 bases, with 11 bases sitting between them. Notes on this clone: The antigen remains unidentified.

This table comes from immunoSEQ multiplex PCR, and its TCRdb copy is limited to in-frame clones, with some not included. The sample has 95,000 to 150,000 clones, roughly 89% seen once. Specimen: peripheral blood, collected on day 0 of MenACWY control vaccination. V and J are TRBV7-2 and TRBJ1-1, with a possible D match to TRBD1 (5 bases). The sequence was collected from an adult in good health. CDR3 loop: CASRWTTDTEAFF. In nucleotides, the CDR3 is TGTGCCAGCAGGTGGACAACAGACACTGAAGCTTTCTTT.